The 22 T cell receptor beta chains presented below share a single source sample, sequenced in a study of cytomegalovirus exposure and HLA in healthy donors. PCR used 60 Vbeta primers and 13 Jbeta primers. Generated by immunoSEQ multiplex PCR, the TCRdb table keeps only in-frame clones and is missing some. Found here are approximately 150,000 clones, 84% of them singletons; the top ten hold under 1.1%. The material sequenced was PBMCs. The receptor set was obtained from a man aged 30 to 39 in good health and CMV-seronegative.

V and J are TRBV28 and TRBJ2-1; 7 bases align to TRBD2. Trimming removed 2 bases from V and 7 bases from J; junction bases left unmatched: 14. CDR3 length equals 17 residues. Germline V CDR1 and CDR2: MDHEN, SYDVKM. The CDR3 region is CASSLITSEFTGNEQFF. The CDR3 DNA reads as TGTGCCAGCAGTTTAATAACTAGCGAATTTACGGGGAATGAGCAGTTCTTC.

The chain links TRBV29-1 to TRBJ2-1; 9 nucleotides line up with TRBD1. The CDR3 contains 15 residues. Germline CDR1 SQVTM, CDR2 ANQGSEA. Unmatched junction bases numbered 7, after V lost 0 bases and J lost 7 bases. The CDR3 DNA follows: TGCAGCGTTGAAGATGCCGACAGGGGGGGGAATGAGCAGTTCTTC. It specifies CSVEDADRGGNEQFF.

This chain links TRBV6-5 with TRBJ2-7; the D is unclear. V lost 5 bases and J 3 bases, leaving 11 bases between the germline ends. The CDR3 is 13 residues long. CDR1 is MNHEY and CDR2 is SVGAGI in the germline V gene. In nucleotides, the CDR3 is TGTGCCAGCAGTCGCAGGAACGACTACGAGCAGTACTTC. Amino acids: CASSRRNDYEQYF.

The genes are TRBV7-8 and TRBJ2-2; tentative D call: TRBD2 (5 bases). This CDR3 has 15 residues. CDR1 is SGHVS, CDR2 FQNEAQ, per germline. Between the trimmed V and J ends, which lost 3 bases and 4 bases, there was a span of 12 bases. CDR3 amino acids: CASSFIRGPTGELFF. For the CDR3, the DNA is TGTGCCAGCAGCTTTATTCGAGGGCCCACCGGGGAGCTGTTTTTT.

The chain has TRBV5-8 and TRBJ2-3; 8 bases match TRBD2. Germline V lookup: CDR1 SGHTS, CDR2 YDEGEE. Losses at the gene ends were 4 bases for V and 0 bases for J; bases not matched to a gene: 10. CDR3 size: 17 residues. This CDR3 reads CASSKHRGGDSTDTQYF. In DNA, the CDR3 is TGTGCCAGCAGCAAACACCGGGGGGGGGACAGCACAGATACGCAGTATTTT.

This rearrangement joins TRBV15 to TRBJ1-2, with D unclear. This CDR3 spans 12 amino acids. Trimming pared 1 base from V and 6 bases from J, leaving 6 bases between. CDR1 and CDR2 from the germline V gene are LNHNV and YYDKDF (reference sequence). Here the CDR3 reads CATSRVRDGYTF. DNA for the CDR3: TGTGCCACCAGCAGAGTGAGGGATGGCTACACCTTC.

This chain uses TRBV27 with TRBJ2-5, with 7 positions matching TRBD2. CDR3 size: 14 residues. In germline, CDR1 is MNHEY, CDR2 SMNVEV (reference sequence). V trimming: 5 bases; J trimming: 2 bases; junction bases outside the gene matches: 5. The DNA of the CDR3 is TGTGCCAGCAGTACAAGGACTAGTCAAGAGACCCAGTACTTC. Translation: CASSTRTSQETQYF.

This chain uses TRBV19 with TRBJ2-1; 10 positions match TRBD2. CDR3 length equals 19 residues. Germline CDR1 is LNHDA and CDR2 is SQIVND (reference sequence). V trimming: 1 base; J trimming: 0 bases; junction bases outside the gene matches: 9. The CDR3: CASSIGLAGDLSSYNEQFF. In nucleotides, the CDR3 is TGTGCCAGTAGTATAGGGCTAGCGGGAGACCTGAGCTCCTACAATGAGCAGTTCTTC.

The genes are TRBV18 and TRBJ2-7, with D maybe TRBD1 (6 bases). The CDR3 runs 13 residues. The V gene lost 4 bases and the J gene lost 5 bases, with 12 bases spanning the gap. Germline V gene sequence: CDR1 KGHSH, CDR2 LQKENI. The CDR3 DNA sequence: TGTGCCAGCTCACGGGGAAGGGACAACGAGCAGTACTTC. It translates to CASSRGRDNEQYF.

The chain is built from TRBV2 and TRBJ2-5, with 9 bases fitting TRBD1. The CDR3 loop spans 14 amino acids. Per germline, CDR1 SNHLY and CDR2 FYNNEI. After removal of 4 bases from V and 7 bases from J, the junction contained 7 bases not matched to a gene. CDR3 sequence: CASSGSDRGATQYF. The DNA of the CDR3 is TGTGCCAGCAGTGGATCCGACAGGGGGGCGACCCAGTACTTC.

The chain couples TRBV19 to TRBJ2-7, with 11 nucleotides matching TRBD2. Looked up from germline, CDR1 is LNHDA and CDR2 is SQIVND (reference sequence). This CDR3 contains 15 residues. V was clipped by 5 bases and J by 3 bases; unmatched bases: 6. Here the CDR3 reads CASSEGTSGYYEQYF. CDR3 DNA sequence: TGTGCCAGTAGTGAAGGGACTAGCGGTTACTACGAGCAGTACTTC.

The chain couples TRBV4-3 to TRBJ2-2; D is possibly TRBD2 (6 bases). This CDR3 has 17 residues. Germline assignment: CDR1 LGHNA and CDR2 YSLEER. V shed 0 bases and J shed 6 bases, with 17 bases lying between them. CDR3 bases: TGCGCCAGCAGCCAAGATGATATGGCGGGAACCTCCGGGGAGCTGTTTTTT. Amino acid sequence: CASSQDDMAGTSGELFF.

CDR3 sequence reads: CASSLQGYNSPLHF. CDR3 nucleotides: TGTGCCAGCAGCTTACAGGGTTATAATTCACCCCTCCACTTT. The chain links TRBV7-2 to TRBJ1-6; weak D call: TRBD1 (5 bases). Trimming took 2 bases from V and 4 from J, leaving 6 bases between them. The CDR3 has 14 amino acids. Looked up from germline, CDR1 is SGHTA and CDR2 is FQGNSA.

J is TRBJ2-1 and V is TRBV29-1; a possible D gene is TRBD2 (6 bases). The CDR3 is made up of 14 amino acids. Germline loops: CDR1 SQVTM, CDR2 ANQGSEA. V shed 8 bases and J shed 6 bases, with 20 bases lying between them. The CDR3 here is CSFSEGPGGNEQFF. The CDR3 DNA reads TGCAGCTTCTCGGAGGGTCCTGGGGGCAATGAGCAGTTCTTC.

This rearrangement joins TRBV4-3 to TRBJ2-7, with TRBD2 matching over 12 bases. The CDR3 has 15 amino acids. CDR1 and CDR2 (germline): LGHNA, YSLEER. Losses at the gene ends were 3 bases for V and 5 bases for J; bases not matched to a gene: 5. The CDR3 DNA reads TGCGCCAGCAGCCACCGACTAGCGGGAGTCAACGAGCAGTACTTC. It codes for CASSHRLAGVNEQYF.

This chain joins TRBV6-5 and TRBJ2-3; 8 bases are shared with TRBD1. This CDR3 contains 15 residues. From germline, CDR1 is MNHEY and CDR2 SVGAGI. J was trimmed by 4 bases and V by 0 bases; bases with no gene match: 3. The CDR3 DNA is TGTGCCAGCAGTTACTCGACAGGGGCCGCAGATACGCAGTATTTT. This gives the protein CASSYSTGAADTQYF.

About this clone itself: Compared with germline, one end of the junction differs, possibly owing to a read error. The chain couples TRBV11-3 to TRBJ2-1, with 11 bases matching TRBD2. The CDR3 is 15 amino acids. The germline CDR1 and CDR2 sequences are SGHNT and YENEEA. The CDR3 DNA follows: TGTGCCAGCAGTTTAGGGGGACTAGCGGCCAATGAGCAGTTCTTC. It specifies CASSLGGLAANEQFF.

The J gene is TRBJ1-5, the V gene TRBV5-5; no definite D call. Trimming took off 4 bases at V and 4 bases at J, with 9 bases between the two ends. This CDR3 region has 13 residues. Germline assignment: CDR1 SGHKS and CDR2 YYEKEE (reference sequence). The DNA of the CDR3 is TGTGCCAGCAGCCGAGACACTAATCAGCCCCAGCATTTT. Its translation is CASSRDTNQPQHF.

The chain carries TRBV4-3 and TRBJ2-7; possibly TRBD1 for D (6 bases). The CDR3 spans 15 residues. The ends were cut back, 3 bases at V and 0 bases at J, with 12 bases in the middle. Germline V CDR1 and CDR2: LGHNA, YSLEER. DNA for the CDR3: TGCGCCAGCAGCCATTCTTCGGACAGCTCCTACGAGCAGTACTTC. This encodes CASSHSSDSSYEQYF.

The chain carries TRBV18 and TRBJ1-2; TRBD1 matches at 9 bases. Germline CDR1 and CDR2: KGHSH and LQKENI. V shed 7 bases, J shed 8 bases, and the junction held 17 bases outside the gene matches. The CDR3 loop spans 16 amino acids. The CDR3 DNA reads as TGTGCCAGCTTTGAGCCGGGACAGGGAATTTTGAGCGGCTACACCTTC. Translating it yields CASFEPGQGILSGYTF.

The chain uses TRBV29-1 and TRBJ2-3; 7 nucleotides match TRBD1. Germline CDR1 is SQVTM and CDR2 is ANQGSEA. The CDR3 totals 13 residues. V was pared by 5 bases and J by 2 bases, with 4 bases of the junction left unmatched. CDR3 in amino acids: CSVRQGNTDTQYF. CDR3 nucleotide sequence: TGCAGCGTTAGACAGGGAAACACAGATACGCAGTATTTT.

This chain links TRBV27 with TRBJ2-1; D is perhaps TRBD2 (7 bases). The germline CDR1 and CDR2 sequences are MNHEY and SMNVEV (reference sequence). Between the trimmed V and J ends, which lost 3 bases and 8 bases, there was a span of 20 bases. The CDR3 extends over 16 amino acids. This chain's CDR3 is CASSFGVRGGYDEQFF. CDR3 coding DNA: TGTGCCAGCAGTTTCGGAGTGAGGGGGGGGTACGATGAGCAGTTCTTC.